These 2 T cell receptor beta chains came from one sample sequenced in a study of T cells after yellow fever vaccination. TCRdb fed the 5' RACE reads into MiXCR, producing one record per CDR3 protein. The data show tens of thousands of distinct CDR3 sequences, approximately 7.5% seen once. The material sequenced was CD8+ T cells sorted from PBMCs, taken on the day of the yellow fever booster vaccination. These receptors all come from a man aged 25 to 40 who received the YFV17D yellow fever vaccine.

The sample holds a few counts of this clonotype. J is TRBJ1-2 and V is TRBV12-3 or TRBV12-4; no clear D. CDR3 size: 12 residues. With 2 bases removed from V and 4 bases from J, the gap between germline ends came to 5 bases. The CDR3 nucleotides read TGTGCCAGCAGTTTACAAATCTATGGCTACACCTTC. Encoded protein: CASSLQIYGYTF.

In its sample, this clonotype was seen a few times. This chain joins TRBV10-3 and TRBJ2-7, with a possible D match to TRBD2 (6 bases). Germline CDR1 is ENHRY and CDR2 is SYGVKD. The CDR3 runs 13 residues. The V end was cut by 8 bases, the J end by 3 bases, with 14 bases between. CDR3: CAIGGARDYEQYF. In DNA, the CDR3 is TGTGCCATCGGCGGGGCTCGGGACTACGAGCAGTACTTC.